This TCR beta chain emerged from a study of T cells in Graves' hyperthyroidism and ophthalmopathy. Findings of the study overall: Among thyroid clonotypes expanded above 0.001, most also appeared in blood. Ophthalmopathy was distinguished from stable hyperthyroidism by 13 V-J signatures.

The CDR3 runs to 13 residues. V was clipped by 5 bases and J by 5 bases, with 12 bases between them. This clonotype was recorded at least ten times. Its antigen remains unknown. Amplified TCR beta CDR3 regions came from RNA transcripts. Using the HTBI primer set, a first-round RT-PCR was run on the TCR CDR3. TCRdb analysed the multiplex PCR reads with MiXCR anew, one entry per CDR3 protein. This sample has about 500,000 distinct CDR3 sequences, with roughly a sixth found just once. Isolation of PBMCs was performed on around 9.7 ml fresh peripheral blood. Sample: blood. The sequence derives from a woman between 18 and 30 years old with Graves' ophthalmopathy. The chain employs TRBV12-3 or TRBV12-4 and TRBJ1-2, with D maybe TRBD1 (6 bases). CDR3 amino acids: CASSHDRFYGYTF. The DNA for the CDR3 is TGTGCCAGCAGTCACGACAGGTTTTATGGCTACACCTTC.